The clone carrying this T cell receptor (beta chain) was recorded a few times. Its cognate antigen is unknown. The sample is drawn from a study of cytomegalovirus exposure and HLA in healthy donors. Broader study findings: According to reports, the classifier identified cytomegalovirus status with high specificity and sensitivity.

Sequencing was performed with immunoSEQ multiplex PCR; in TCRdb, only in-frame clones are kept and a portion is missing. The repertoire includes over 85,000 clones, approximately 88% of them detected once, and 12% sits in the top ten. Sequencing input: PBMCs. This clonotype was sampled from a young woman in good health and CMV-seropositive.

The CDR3 loop is CAIQTAGTEAFF. The CDR3 coding sequence is TGTGCCATCCAGACAGCCGGCACTGAAGCTTTCTTT. This chain links TRBV10-3 with TRBJ1-1, with D possibly matching TRBD1 (5 bases). The CDR3 spans 12 residues. The germline V and J ends were trimmed by 8 bases and 4 bases, with 11 bases remaining between them. Germline assignment: CDR1 ENHRY and CDR2 SYGVKD.